Following are 21 T cell receptor beta chains from one sample sequenced in a study of PD-L1 blockade in urothelial cancer. This table comes from immunoSEQ multiplex PCR, and its TCRdb copy is limited to in-frame clones, with some not included. The sample carries 85,000 to 90,000 clones, approximately 87% recorded once. Time point noted: pretreatment peripheral blood. This material consisted of PBMCs, taken around atezolizumab (anti-PD-L1) treatment. The source is a man in his sixties with urothelial cancer.

The chain recombines TRBV28 with TRBJ2-7; D perhaps matches TRBD2 (5 bases). Trimming removed 5 bases at V and 4 bases at J, with 6 bases between. This CDR3 has 11 amino acids. The germline CDR1 and CDR2 sequences are MDHEN and SYDVKM. The CDR3 protein is CASSGEYEQYF. CDR3 coding DNA: TGTGCCAGCAGTGGGGAGTACGAGCAGTACTTC.

The rearrangement uses TRBV5-6 and TRBJ2-5; D is unresolved. CDR1 SGHDT and CDR2 YYEEEE come from the germline V gene. Trimming stripped 0 bases from V and 10 bases from J, with 7 bases between. The CDR3 length is 11 residues. CDR3 in amino acids: CASSLATSQYF. In nucleotides, the CDR3 is TGTGCCAGCAGCTTGGCCACAAGCCAGTACTTC.

This clone was observed once. This chain uses TRBV19 with TRBJ1-1; 7 nucleotides agree with TRBD1. V trimming: 4 bases; J trimming: 1 base; junction bases outside the gene matches: 9. Germline V gives CDR1 LNHDA, CDR2 SQIVND (reference sequence). This CDR3 has 16 amino acids. The CDR3 spells CASSKLAGGPNTEAFF. CDR3 DNA: TGTGCCAGTAGTAAACTCGCAGGGGGACCGAACACTGAAGCTTTCTTT.

The J gene is TRBJ2-4, the V gene TRBV2; D is unresolved. V was clipped by 5 bases and J by 4 bases, with 9 bases between them. Germline V lookup: CDR1 SNHLY, CDR2 FYNNEI. The CDR3 spans 13 residues. CDR3 protein: CASSMTGKNIQYF. Here the CDR3 DNA reads TGTGCCAGCAGTATGACGGGTAAAAACATTCAGTACTTC.

The V call is TRBV2, the J call TRBJ2-3; D not resolved. V lost 2 bases to trimming and J lost 0 bases, with 12 bases between them. CDR3 length: 16 residues. Germline assignment: CDR1 SNHLY and CDR2 FYNNEI. CDR3 coding DNA: TGTGCCAGCAGTGAAATTTTCCTATCCAGCACAGATACGCAGTATTTT. Translating gives CASSEIFLSSTDTQYF.

This sequence joins TRBV18 and TRBJ1-4; D gene ambiguous. The CDR3 runs 17 residues. CDR1 and CDR2 (germline): KGHSH, LQKENI. V gave up 3 bases and J gave up 2 bases, with 16 bases separating them. The CDR3 is CASSPLFSSSTNEKLFF. The CDR3 coding sequence is TGTGCCAGCTCACCCCTCTTTAGTTCTTCGACTAATGAAAAACTGTTTTTT.

The rearrangement uses TRBV27 and TRBJ2-1, with TRBD2 identical over 10 bases. The trim removed 3 bases at V and 9 bases at J, leaving 11 bases unmatched. Germline V gene sequence: CDR1 MNHEY, CDR2 SMNVEV (reference sequence). This CDR3 comprises 16 residues. The CDR3 nucleotides are TGTGCCAGCAGTTTTCTAGCGGGAGTAAAAATAGGTGAGCAGTTCTTC. This codes for CASSFLAGVKIGEQFF.

The chain has TRBV25-1 and TRBJ1-2; no reliable D call. In germline, CDR1 is MGHDK, CDR2 SYGVNS. This CDR3 has 11 residues. The ends were cut back, 6 bases at V and 4 bases at J, with 6 bases in the middle. CDR3 sequence: CASSAGYGYTF. The CDR3 DNA reads as TGTGCCAGCAGCGCAGGCTATGGCTACACCTTC.

The chain combines TRBV19 with TRBJ2-2, with D maybe TRBD1 (5 bases). The V end was cut by 9 bases, the J end by 3 bases, with 11 bases between. The CDR3 is 13 residues long. Germline lookup yields CDR1 LNHDA and CDR2 SQIVND (reference sequence). CDR3 loop: CASSQADTGELFF. As DNA, the CDR3 is TGTGCCAGCTCACAGGCGGACACCGGGGAGCTGTTTTTT.

The chain joins TRBV29-1 to TRBJ2-5; the D gene is possibly TRBD1 (5 bases). The CDR3 totals 13 residues. CDR1 is SQVTM, CDR2 ANQGSEA, per germline. The CDR3 DNA reads as TGCAGTATTTCCTTAGCAGGGCCAGAGACCCAGTACTTC. Its translation: CSISLAGPETQYF.

The chain joins TRBV7-2 to TRBJ1-1; the D is unclear. The germline V and J ends were trimmed by 8 bases and 1 base, with 11 bases remaining between them. Germline V gene sequence: CDR1 SGHTA, CDR2 FQGNSA. The CDR3 length is 13 residues. CDR3 nucleotides: TGTGCCAGCCAAAACTCAGGGAACACTGAAGCTTTCTTT. Amino acid sequence: CASQNSGNTEAFF.

V is TRBV18 and J is TRBJ1-1, with 7 bases lining up with TRBD1. The CDR3 has 15 residues. In germline, CDR1 is KGHSH, CDR2 LQKENI. After removal of 4 bases from V and 4 bases from J, the junction contained 9 bases not matched to a gene. This chain's CDR3 is CASSQRGAGGTEAFF. The DNA of the CDR3 is TGTGCCAGCTCACAGAGGGGGGCAGGGGGCACTGAAGCTTTCTTT.

There are a few counts of this clone. The CDR3 spells CASSLAGEIWDTEAFF. In nucleotides, the CDR3 is TGTGCCAGCAGCTTAGCGGGAGAAATTTGGGACACTGAAGCTTTCTTT. The chain employs TRBV7-8 and TRBJ1-1, with D uncertain. The length of the CDR3 is 16 residues. In germline, CDR1 is SGHVS, CDR2 FQNEAQ. The V end lost 0 bases, the J end lost 3 bases, and 14 bases lay between the germline ends.

The chain links TRBV2 to TRBJ2-7; possible D gene TRBD1, 7 bases. Trimming left V 5 bases short and J 0 bases short, with 20 bases between. The CDR3 is 17 residues long. Germline-derived CDR1 and CDR2 are SNHLY and FYNNEI. CDR3 nucleotide sequence: TGTGCCAGCAGTCACCCCGGGGGACAGACGTACTCCTACGAGCAGTACTTC. Its translation is CASSHPGGQTYSYEQYF.

The gene calls are TRBV5-1 and TRBJ2-1, with D hard to call. Between the trimmed V and J ends, which lost 0 bases and 6 bases, there was a span of 10 bases. This CDR3 is 14 amino acids long. Germline CDR1 is SGHRS and CDR2 is YFSETQ. The CDR3 protein is CASSLAYRGNEQFF. DNA for the CDR3: TGCGCCAGCAGCTTGGCGTACCGAGGCAATGAGCAGTTCTTC.

This chain connects TRBV10-3 to TRBJ2-5; the match to TRBD2 covers 14 bases. J lost 1 base, V lost 6 bases, and 4 bases had no gene match. The CDR3 loop spans 16 amino acids. Germline CDR1 reads ENHRY; CDR2 reads SYGVKD. The CDR3 protein is CAIRSGLAGAQETQYF. The DNA of the CDR3 is TGTGCCATCAGATCGGGACTAGCGGGGGCCCAAGAGACCCAGTACTTC.

The CDR3, as DNA: TGTGCCAGCAGCTTAGGACTAGCGGTCACAGATACGCAGTATTTT. As protein: CASSLGLAVTDTQYF. The V call is TRBV7-2, the J call TRBJ2-3; 9 nucleotides line up with TRBD2. The CDR3 runs to 15 residues. CDR1 and CDR2 (germline): SGHTA, FQGNSA. The V gene end was trimmed by 1 base and the J gene end by 2 bases; junction bases not matched to a gene: 1.

V and J are TRBV28 and TRBJ1-4; TRBD1 matches at 9 bases. The ends lost 2 bases at V and 7 bases at J; junction bases unmatched: 5. The CDR3 contains 15 residues. The V gene's germline CDR1 is MDHEN and CDR2 SYDVKM. The CDR3: CASSLTGQGFEKLFF. For the CDR3, the DNA is TGTGCCAGCAGTTTAACGGGACAGGGTTTTGAAAAACTGTTTTTT.

The chain couples TRBV30 to TRBJ2-1, with D possibly TRBD1 on 6 matching bases. This CDR3 region has 13 residues. The germline V and J ends were trimmed by 5 bases and 4 bases, with 12 bases remaining between them. CDR1 and CDR2 (germline): GTSNPN, SVGIG (reference sequence). CDR3 protein: CAWDRDKYNEQFF. CDR3 nucleotide sequence: TGTGCCTGGGACCGGGACAAATACAATGAGCAGTTCTTC. The full variable domain, its missing parts supplied by reference TRBV30 and TRBJ2-1, is SQTIHQWPATLVQPVGSPLSLECTVEGTSNPNLYWYRQAAGRGLQLLFYSVGIGQISSEVPQNLSASRPQDRQFILSSKKLLLSDSGFYLCAWDRDKYNEQFFGPGTRLTVL.

The chain has TRBV18 and TRBJ2-7, with 9 nucleotides matching TRBD1. The CDR3 runs 16 residues. Unmatched junction bases numbered 12, after V lost 6 bases and J lost 3 bases. Germline CDR1 KGHSH, CDR2 LQKENI. DNA for the CDR3: TGTGCCAGCTCTCTCCGATTCCGGGACAGGGACTACGAGCAGTACTTC. Translated: CASSLRFRDRDYEQYF.

The table lists this clone with a few counts. This sequence joins TRBV28 and TRBJ1-4, with D perhaps TRBD1 (6 bases). Germline values: CDR1 MDHEN, CDR2 SYDVKM. Trimming stripped 6 bases from V and 11 bases from J, with 13 bases between. The CDR3 is 12 amino acids. CDR3 in DNA: TGTGCCAGCAGACGACAGGATAGGAAACTGTTTTTT. This gives the protein CASRRQDRKLFF.